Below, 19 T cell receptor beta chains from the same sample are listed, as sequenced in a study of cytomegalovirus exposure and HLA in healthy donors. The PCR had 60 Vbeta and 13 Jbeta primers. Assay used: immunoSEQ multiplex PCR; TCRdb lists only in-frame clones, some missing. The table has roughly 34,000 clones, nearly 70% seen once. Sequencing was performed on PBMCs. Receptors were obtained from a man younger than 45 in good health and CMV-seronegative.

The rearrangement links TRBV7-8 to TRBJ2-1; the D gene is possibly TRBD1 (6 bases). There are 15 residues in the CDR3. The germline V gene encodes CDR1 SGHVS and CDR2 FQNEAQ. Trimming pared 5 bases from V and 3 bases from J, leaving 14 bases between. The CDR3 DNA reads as TGTGCCAGCAGCCTGGGACACGGCGTCTACAATGAGCAGTTCTTC. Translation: CASSLGHGVYNEQFF.

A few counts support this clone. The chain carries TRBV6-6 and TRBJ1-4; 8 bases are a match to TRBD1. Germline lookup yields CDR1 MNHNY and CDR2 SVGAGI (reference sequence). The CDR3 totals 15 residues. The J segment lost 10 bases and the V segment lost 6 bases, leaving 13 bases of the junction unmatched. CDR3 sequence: CASRDRTGQGGKLFF. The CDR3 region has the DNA TGTGCCAGCAGGGACCGGACAGGGCAAGGGGGAAAACTGTTTTTT.

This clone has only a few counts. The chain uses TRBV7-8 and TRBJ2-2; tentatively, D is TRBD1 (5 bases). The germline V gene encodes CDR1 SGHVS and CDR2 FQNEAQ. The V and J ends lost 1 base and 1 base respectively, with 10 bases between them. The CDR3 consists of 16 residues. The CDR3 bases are TGTGCCAGCAGCTTAGAACAGGATTGGAACACCGGGGAGCTGTTTTTT. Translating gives CASSLEQDWNTGELFF.

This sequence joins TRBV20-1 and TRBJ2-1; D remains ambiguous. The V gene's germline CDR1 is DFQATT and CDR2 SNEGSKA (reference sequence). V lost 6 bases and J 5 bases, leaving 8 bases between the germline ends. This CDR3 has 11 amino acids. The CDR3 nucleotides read TGCAGTGCCGCAGGCCACAATGAGCAGTTCTTC. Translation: CSAAGHNEQFF.

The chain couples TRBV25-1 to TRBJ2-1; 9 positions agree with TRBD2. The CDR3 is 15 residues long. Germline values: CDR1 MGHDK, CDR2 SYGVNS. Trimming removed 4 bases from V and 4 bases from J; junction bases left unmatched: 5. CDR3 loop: CASSALAGSYNEQFF. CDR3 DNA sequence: TGTGCCAGCAGTGCCCTAGCGGGAAGTTACAATGAGCAGTTCTTC.

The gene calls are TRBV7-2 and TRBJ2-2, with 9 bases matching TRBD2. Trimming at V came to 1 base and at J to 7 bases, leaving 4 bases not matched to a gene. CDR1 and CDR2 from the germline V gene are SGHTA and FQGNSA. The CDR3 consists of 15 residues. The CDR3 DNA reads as TGTGCCAGCAGCTTAGACCTAGCGGGGCACGGGGAGCTGTTTTTT. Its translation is CASSLDLAGHGELFF.

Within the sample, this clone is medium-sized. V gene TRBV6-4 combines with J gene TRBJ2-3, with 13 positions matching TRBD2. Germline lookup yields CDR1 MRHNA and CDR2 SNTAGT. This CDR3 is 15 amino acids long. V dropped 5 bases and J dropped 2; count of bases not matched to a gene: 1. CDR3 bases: TGTGCCAGCAGTACTAGCGGGGGGGCCACAGATACGCAGTATTTT. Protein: CASSTSGGATDTQYF.

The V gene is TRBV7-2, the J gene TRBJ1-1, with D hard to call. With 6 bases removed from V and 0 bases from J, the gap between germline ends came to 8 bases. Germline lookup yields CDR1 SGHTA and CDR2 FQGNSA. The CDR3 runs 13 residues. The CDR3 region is CASSPSMNTEAFF. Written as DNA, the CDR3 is TGTGCCAGCAGTCCCTCTATGAACACTGAAGCTTTCTTT.

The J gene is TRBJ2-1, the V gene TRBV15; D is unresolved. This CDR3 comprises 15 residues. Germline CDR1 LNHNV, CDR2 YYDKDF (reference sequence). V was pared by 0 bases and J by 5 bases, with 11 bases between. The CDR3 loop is CATSRDSMRNNEQFF. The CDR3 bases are TGTGCCACCAGCAGAGATTCAATGAGAAACAATGAGCAGTTCTTC.

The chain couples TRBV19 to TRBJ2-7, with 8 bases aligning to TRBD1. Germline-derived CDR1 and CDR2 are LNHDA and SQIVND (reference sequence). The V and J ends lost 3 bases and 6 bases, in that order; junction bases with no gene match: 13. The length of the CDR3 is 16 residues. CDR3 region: CASSMNAPDRGVEQYF. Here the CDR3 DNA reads TGTGCCAGTAGTATGAATGCCCCCGACAGGGGCGTCGAGCAGTACTTC. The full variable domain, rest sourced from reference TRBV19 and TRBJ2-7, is DGGITQSPKYLFRKEGQNVTLSCEQNLNHDAMYWYRQDPGQGLRLIYYSQIVNDFQKGDIAEGYSVSREKKESFPLTVTSAQKNPTAFYLCASSMNAPDRGVEQYFGPGTRLTVT.

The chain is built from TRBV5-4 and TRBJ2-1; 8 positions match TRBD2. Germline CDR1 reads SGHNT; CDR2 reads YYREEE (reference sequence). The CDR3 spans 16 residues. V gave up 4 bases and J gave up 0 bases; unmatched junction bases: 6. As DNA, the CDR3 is TGTGCCAGCAGCCCCGGGGGGGCGAGCTCCTACAATGAGCAGTTCTTC. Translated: CASSPGGASSYNEQFF.

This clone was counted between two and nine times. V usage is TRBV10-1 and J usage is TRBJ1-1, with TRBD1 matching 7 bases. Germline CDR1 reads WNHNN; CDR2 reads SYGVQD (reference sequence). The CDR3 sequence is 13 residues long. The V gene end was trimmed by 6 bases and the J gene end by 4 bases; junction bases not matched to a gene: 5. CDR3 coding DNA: TGCGCCAGCAGCCGCGACAGGGTCACTGAAGCTTTCTTT. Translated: CASSRDRVTEAFF.

In DNA form, the CDR3 reads TGTGCCAGCAGTTGGACAGGGATGGAGACCCAGTACTTC. This encodes CASSWTGMETQYF. J is TRBJ2-5 and V is TRBV28; the match to TRBD1 covers 8 bases. This CDR3 has 13 amino acids. The ends lost 4 bases at V and 5 bases at J; junction bases unmatched: 3. Germline V gives CDR1 MDHEN, CDR2 SYDVKM.

CDR3 protein: CASSPVGGSKQETQYF. CDR3 sequence (DNA): TGTGCCAGCAGCCCGGTTGGCGGGAGCAAACAAGAGACCCAGTACTTC. This chain connects TRBV5-4 to TRBJ2-5, with 7 bases aligning to TRBD2. CDR1 is SGHNT, CDR2 YYREEE, per germline (reference sequence). V trimming: 4 bases; J trimming: 2 bases; junction bases outside the gene matches: 11. The CDR3 spans 16 residues.

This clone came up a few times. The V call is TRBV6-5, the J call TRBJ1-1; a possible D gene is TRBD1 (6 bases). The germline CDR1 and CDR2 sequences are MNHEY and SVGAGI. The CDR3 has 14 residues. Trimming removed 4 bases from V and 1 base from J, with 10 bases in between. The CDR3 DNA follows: TGTGCCAGCAGTTCCAAACAGGGGAACACTGAAGCTTTCTTT. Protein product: CASSSKQGNTEAFF.

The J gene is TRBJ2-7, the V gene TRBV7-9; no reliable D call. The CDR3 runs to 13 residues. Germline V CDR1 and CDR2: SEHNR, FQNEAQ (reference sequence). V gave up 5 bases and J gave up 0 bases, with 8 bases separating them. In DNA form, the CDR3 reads TGTGCCAGCAGCCTATCGAGCTCCTACGAGCAGTACTTC. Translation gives CASSLSSSYEQYF. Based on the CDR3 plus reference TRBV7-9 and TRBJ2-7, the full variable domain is DTGVSQNPRHKITKRGQNVTFRCDPISEHNRLYWYRQTLGQGPEFLTYFQNEAQLEKSRLLSDRFSAERPKGSFSTLEIQRTEQGDSAMYLCASSLSSSYEQYFGPGTRLTVT.

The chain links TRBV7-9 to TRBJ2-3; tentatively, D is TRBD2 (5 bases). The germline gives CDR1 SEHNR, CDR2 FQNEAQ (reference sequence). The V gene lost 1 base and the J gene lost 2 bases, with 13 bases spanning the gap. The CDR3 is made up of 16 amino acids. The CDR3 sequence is CASSLELVRPTDTQYF. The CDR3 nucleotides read TGTGCCAGCAGCTTAGAACTAGTTCGACCCACAGATACGCAGTATTTT.

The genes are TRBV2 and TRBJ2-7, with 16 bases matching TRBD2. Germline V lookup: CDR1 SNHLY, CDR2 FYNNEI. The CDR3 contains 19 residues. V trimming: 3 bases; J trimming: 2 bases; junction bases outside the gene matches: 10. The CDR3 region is CASSDGLGLAGGPPYEQYF. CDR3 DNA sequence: TGTGCCAGCAGTGATGGGTTGGGACTAGCGGGAGGGCCCCCCTACGAGCAGTACTTC.

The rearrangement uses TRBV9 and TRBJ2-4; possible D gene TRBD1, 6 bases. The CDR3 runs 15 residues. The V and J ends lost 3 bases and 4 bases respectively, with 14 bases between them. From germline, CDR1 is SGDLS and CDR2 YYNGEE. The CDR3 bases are TGTGCCAGCAGCGCAGTTCCGGGACAAAAAAACATTCAGTACTTC. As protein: CASSAVPGQKNIQYF.